A selection of T cell receptor beta chains follows, all from one sample in a study of control samples from healthy donors and cancer patients. Assay: immunoSEQ multiplex PCR; the TCRdb copy retains only in-frame clones and omits some. The repertoire holds some 160,000 clones, around 90% seen once, with roughly 5% in the top ten. Sequencing was performed on blood. The receptors originated from a man aged 25 to 40 in good health. The CDR3 runs from the conserved cysteine through the conserved F or W. D genes are given only for firm matches. Expanded clones get a size class; other rows say once, few or many, or leave the size out.

d_call	v_call	j_call	clone_size	cdr3_nt	cdr3_aa
TRBD1	TRBV7-3	TRBJ1-5	once	TGTGCCAGCAGCCAGGACAGGGAGCAGCCCCAGCATTTT	CASSQDREQPQHF
-	TRBV6-6	TRBJ1-3	-	TGTGCCAGCAGCTCCTGGGACACCATATATTTT	CASSSWDTIYF
-	TRBV30	TRBJ1-4	-	TGTGCCTGGACCACCGACCGATTGGGTGAAAAACTGTTTTTT	CAWTTDRLGEKLFF
-	TRBV20-1	TRBJ1-5	-	TGCAGTGCTATTGACACGATCAATCAGCCCCAGCATTTT	CSAIDTINQPQHF
-	TRBV6-1	TRBJ2-7	-	TGTGCCAGCAGTGAAGGAGTGGGAGCCTACGAGCAGTACTTC	CASSEGVGAYEQYF
TRBD1	TRBV11-3	TRBJ2-6	-	TGTGCCAGCAGCTCCGAGGGCACAGGGGGCTCTGGGGCCAACGTCCTGACTTTC	CASSSEGTGGSGANVLTF
-	TRBV12-3/TRBV12-4	TRBJ1-1	-	TGTGCCAGCAGGTTGGGGGGGAACACTGAAGCTTTCTTT	CASRLGGNTEAFF
TRBD2	TRBV4-3	TRBJ2-7	-	TGCGCCAGCAGCCAAGCGGGAGGTCGCTACGAGCAGTACTTC	CASSQAGGRYEQYF
TRBD1	TRBV5-1	TRBJ2-3	-	TGCGCCAGCAGCTTGGGCGACAGGGAATCAGATACGCAGTATTTT	CASSLGDRESDTQYF
TRBD1	TRBV5-4	TRBJ1-1	-	TGTGCCAGCAGCCCTGACCGGCAGGGGGCAGGAGCTTTCTTT	CASSPDRQGAGAFF
-	TRBV24-1	TRBJ1-5	-	TGTGCCACCAGTGCCACGGGTGGGGAGCCCCAGCATTTT	CATSATGGEPQHF
-	TRBV24-1	TRBJ1-1	-	TGTGCCACCAGTGATTTATTTGGCCTCGGCAGGGCGAACACTGAAGCTTTCTTT	CATSDLFGLGRANTEAFF
-	TRBV9	TRBJ1-2	-	TGTGCCAGCAGCGTAGAGGGTCCGGGTGGCTACACCTTC	CASSVEGPGGYTF
-	TRBV5-4	TRBJ1-1	-	TGTGCCAGCAGCTTGGGACAGCGAGGAAACACTGAAGCTTTCTTT	CASSLGQRGNTEAFF
-	TRBV4-3	TRBJ2-2	-	TGCGCCAGCAGCCAAGACTACACCGGGGAGCTGTTTTTT	CASSQDYTGELFF
TRBD2	TRBV7-9	TRBJ2-3	-	TGTGCCAGCAGCTCCAACGTAGCGGGGCTAAACACAGATACGCAGTATTTT	CASSSNVAGLNTDTQYF
TRBD1	TRBV6-2/TRBV6-3	TRBJ1-2	-	TGTGCCAGCAGTTCTCCAGGGGGCTATGGCTACACCTTC	CASSSPGGYGYTF
-	TRBV5-1	TRBJ2-5	-	TGCGCCAGCAGCTTGGGGGGGACACAACAAGAGACCCAGTACTTC	CASSLGGTQQETQYF
TRBD2	TRBV19	TRBJ2-1	-	TGTGCCAGTAGTAAAAGCGGGGGGGTTGGTGAGCAGTTCTTC	CASSKSGGVGEQFF
TRBD1	TRBV24-1	TRBJ2-7	-	TGTGCCACCAGTGATTCCTCAGACAGGGGAAACGAGCAGTACTTC	CATSDSSDRGNEQYF
-	TRBV25-1	TRBJ2-7	-	TGTGCCAGCAGTGAAGGAGGGGGCGCCGCGTGGCAGTACTTC	CASSEGGGAAWQYF
-	TRBV14	TRBJ2-7	-	TGTGCCAGCAGCACCCACCGTATACTGGCGGCGGTTGGGGAGCAGTACTTC	CASSTHRILAAVGEQYF
-	TRBV20-1	TRBJ2-7	-	TGCAGTGCTAGTATACGGGCCGTCAAAGAGCAGTACTTC	CSASIRAVKEQYF
-	TRBV18	TRBJ2-7	-	TGTGCCAGCTCACAAGGACAGAACTACGAGCAGTACTTC	CASSQGQNYEQYF
-	TRBV24-1	TRBJ1-5	-	TGTGCCACCAGTGACCCGACGGGGATCAATCAGCCCCAGCATTTT	CATSDPTGINQPQHF
TRBD1	TRBV11-3	TRBJ2-6	-	TGTGCCAGCAGCCCGACAGGGGCTGGGGCCAACGTCCTGACTTTC	CASSPTGAGANVLTF
TRBD2	TRBV12-5	TRBJ2-5	-	TGTGCTAGTGGTTTGGGCCTGGCGGGAGAAGAGACCCAGTACTTC	CASGLGLAGEETQYF
-	TRBV4-3	TRBJ1-2	-	TGCGCCAGCAGCCCACGGGAGAAGTCCTATGGCTACACCTTC	CASSPREKSYGYTF
-	TRBV27	TRBJ2-1	-	TGTGCCAGCAGTTTAGGCAGGGGACCACCCTACAATGAGCAGTTCTTC	CASSLGRGPPYNEQFF
TRBD1	TRBV5-8	TRBJ1-5	-	TGTGCCAGCAGCCTTCGTTGGGACAGGGACTATAGCAATCAGCCCCAGCATTTT	CASSLRWDRDYSNQPQHF
TRBD1	TRBV23-1	TRBJ1-2	-	TGCGCCAGCAGTCTCGGGACAGGGGTCTATGGCTACACCTTC	CASSLGTGVYGYTF
TRBD1	TRBV29-1	TRBJ2-7	-	TGCAGCGTTGAGGGGACAGCGCCAGGTGGGCAGTACTTC	CSVEGTAPGGQYF
TRBD1	TRBV5-6	TRBJ1-2	-	TGTGCCAGCAGCGCAAAGACAGGGGGGAACTATGGCTACACCTTC	CASSAKTGGNYGYTF
-	TRBV3-1/TRBV3-2	TRBJ1-4	-	TGTGCCAGCAGCCCCACAAGATCTAATGAAAAACTGTTTTTT	CASSPTRSNEKLFF
-	TRBV3-1/TRBV3-2	TRBJ2-5	-	TGTGCCAGCAGCCAAGACGTCATAATCACTCGAGGACGGTACTTC	CASSQDVIITRGRYF
TRBD1	TRBV2	TRBJ1-2	-	TGTGCCAGCAGAGCCAGCGGGACAGGGGGTTCCTATGGCTACACCTTC	CASRASGTGGSYGYTF
-	TRBV21-1	TRBJ2-7	-	TGTGCCAGAAAAGCAAAGCGGTTATTGGGACAGCTTTACGAGCAGTACTTC	CARKAKRLLGQLYEQYF
-	TRBV7-6	TRBJ2-1	-	TGTGCCAGCAGCTTTTCGGCCCAGTACAATGAGCAGTTCTTC	CASSFSAQYNEQFF
TRBD1	TRBV6-5	TRBJ2-7	-	TGTGCCAGGAAGGGACAGGGGGCATACGAGCAGTACTTC	CARKGQGAYEQYF
-	TRBV11-3	TRBJ1-1	-	TGTGCCAGCAGTTACCGTCCCGGGGGTGGCACTGAAGCTTTCTTT	CASSYRPGGGTEAFF